One T cell receptor beta chain is described in this entry. This same CDR3 is encoded by further DNA sequences in the sample. These data belong to a study of blood T cell repertoires in COVID-19. Across the study: Some COVID-19 samples were acute and others convalescent; all came from the United States, Italy and Spain. Sample material is recorded as cDNA or gDNA derived from T cells, B-cell-depleted T cells, or PBMCs.

The CDR3 loop spans 13 amino acids. Trimming took 6 bases from V and 0 from J, leaving 8 bases between them. CDR1 and CDR2 from the germline V gene are MNHNY and SVGAGI (reference sequence). Methods used by the authors: Amplification of reference gene primers was used by the study to estimate nucleated cell counts. Clones were sequenced by immunoSEQ multiplex PCR, and TCRdb holds only the in-frame ones, with some missing. Clone size and the V and J calls come from that table; the DNA yielded D and trimming. Here the sample spans some 210,000 clones, 84% being singletons. This receptor was obtained from a woman between 65 and 79 years old with active or convalescent COVID-19. V is TRBV6-6 and J is TRBJ1-1, with TRBD1 as a possible D gene (6 bases). The sequencing input was peripheral blood. The CDR3 region is CASRQGLNTEAFF. As DNA, the CDR3 is TGTGCCAGCAGACAGGGCCTGAACACTGAAGCTTTCTTT.